This T cell receptor beta chain was captured by sequencing in a study of shared clonotypes between healthy human individuals. Looking at the study overall: Donors had three CD4 naive, three CD4 memory, two CD8 naive and one CD8 memory plate apiece. Whole-study findings and limits: Clonotype sharing among donors likely depends on sequencing depth. Generation of non-shared clonotypes was less probable than generation of clonotypes shared by all four donors.

The material for each subset, its genomic DNA, was split evenly across several immunoSEQ plates. Sequencing was performed with immunoSEQ multiplex PCR; in TCRdb, only in-frame clones are kept and a portion is missing. The sample carries around 2.1 million clones, roughly 91% recorded once. Points on this clone: Its antigen is not known.

The naive CD8 population came from CD45RO-negative cells selected for CCR7, without terminally differentiated effector memory CD45RA+ cells. Between the trimmed V and J ends, which lost 2 bases and 6 bases, there was a span of 12 bases. Looked up from germline, CDR1 is SGHDT and CDR2 is YYEEEE. The CDR3 covers 13 residues. The specimen sequenced was naive CD8+ T cells from PBMCs. The chain recombines TRBV5-6 with TRBJ2-7; D remains ambiguous. This TCR was recovered from a man younger than 35 in good health. Some clones in this sample may be carry-over from other donors' samples. The CDR3 region is CASSLGTAAEQYF. CDR3 DNA sequence: TGTGCCAGCAGCTTAGGAACGGCGGCCGAGCAGTACTTC.